Each of the 20 T cell receptor beta chains below was sequenced from the same sample in a study of T cell responses to AZD1222 COVID-19 vaccine. Some clones are missing from TCRdb's copy, which holds only in-frame ones; the method was immunoSEQ multiplex PCR. The table lists approximately 150,000 clones, approximately 93% of them singletons. This sample comprised peripheral blood, obtained on day 0 of AZD1222 vaccination. These receptor sequences come from an adult in good health.

The chain has TRBV11-2 and TRBJ1-2, with D possibly TRBD1 on 5 matching bases. The length of the CDR3 is 11 residues. V lost 5 bases and J 4 bases, leaving 5 bases between the germline ends. Germline V gene sequence: CDR1 SGHAT, CDR2 FQNNGV. In DNA, the CDR3 is TGTGCCAGCAGCGACAGCTATGGCTACACCTTC. Its protein is CASSDSYGYTF.

In its sample, this clone was seen once. The chain is built from TRBV15 and TRBJ1-2; possible D gene TRBD1, 6 bases. In germline, CDR1 is LNHNV, CDR2 YYDKDF (reference sequence). This CDR3 contains 15 residues. With 3 bases removed from V and 8 bases from J, the gap between germline ends came to 19 bases. Here the CDR3 reads CATSRPDSLNLGYTF. CDR3 DNA sequence: TGTGCCACCAGCAGGCCGGACAGCCTAAACCTGGGCTACACCTTC.

The rearrangement links TRBV5-4 to TRBJ1-2; D remains unclear. V dropped 1 base and J dropped 2 bases, with 6 bases sitting between them. The CDR3 consists of 13 residues. Germline assignment: CDR1 SGHNT and CDR2 YYREEE (reference sequence). The CDR3 sequence is CASSLQGNYGYTF. The DNA for the CDR3 is TGTGCCAGCAGCTTGCAAGGAAACTATGGCTACACCTTC.

The DNA of the CDR3 is TGCGCCAGCAGCCATTACCCCTACGACACAGGCTCATACGAGCAGTACTTC. Amino acid sequence: CASSHYPYDTGSYEQYF. The V gene is TRBV4-1, the J gene TRBJ2-7, with D possibly matching TRBD1 (5 bases). The germline V and J ends were trimmed by 3 bases and 4 bases, with 22 bases remaining between them. CDR1 and CDR2 (germline): MGHRA, YSYEKL. CDR3 size: 17 residues.

The chain combines TRBV6-1 with TRBJ2-7; the match to TRBD2 covers 7 bases. This CDR3 is 16 amino acids long. Germline CDR1 is MNHNS and CDR2 is SASEGT. Trimming at V came to 3 bases and at J to 5 bases, leaving 13 bases not matched to a gene. CDR3 loop: CASSELGRGGRDEQYF. DNA for the CDR3: TGTGCCAGCAGTGAGCTTGGACGCGGGGGACGGGACGAGCAGTACTTC.

The chain couples TRBV6-2 or TRBV6-3 to TRBJ2-7; either TRBD1 or TRBD2 may fit D (6 bases each). Germline V gives CDR1 MNHEY, CDR2 SVGEGT. V was trimmed by 4 bases and J by 4 bases, leaving 17 bases between them. The CDR3 extends over 15 amino acids. The CDR3 here is CASSSRPGDLYEQYF. The CDR3 DNA reads as TGTGCCAGCAGTTCCCGGCCAGGGGACTTATACGAGCAGTACTTC.

This chain uses TRBV20-1 with TRBJ1-4; maybe TRBD1 (5 bases). V gave up 3 bases and J gave up 7 bases, with 24 bases separating them. Germline CDR1 and CDR2: DFQATT and SNEGSKA (reference sequence). This CDR3 is built from 17 residues. The CDR3 reads CSASGQGRNLSGEKLFF. CDR3 sequence (DNA): TGCAGTGCTAGTGGGCAGGGTAGGAATTTGTCTGGTGAAAAACTGTTTTTT.

The rearrangement uses TRBV5-1 and TRBJ1-5; possible D gene TRBD1, 5 bases. The germline gives CDR1 SGHRS, CDR2 YFSETQ. This CDR3 comprises 15 residues. The V gene lost 5 bases and the J gene lost 9 bases, with 21 bases spanning the gap. The CDR3 DNA is TGCGCCAGCAGGCTTGATCCCTCCTGGAGGGGGCCCCAGCATTTT. This encodes CASRLDPSWRGPQHF.

This chain connects TRBV3-1 (or the pseudogene TRBV3-2) to TRBJ2-1, with 10 bases that match TRBD1. This CDR3 comprises 16 residues. CDR1 LGHDT and CDR2 YNNKEL come from the germline V gene (reference sequence). Trimming cost V 1 base and J 9 bases; bases outside gene matches: 9. CDR3 DNA sequence: TGTGCCAGCAGCCAAGGGACAGGGGGTAAGTGGGGTGAGCAGTTCTTC. It is translated as CASSQGTGGKWGEQFF.

The CDR3 nucleotides are TGTGCCACCAGCAGAGGCCTCCAGGTCGCGGGGGGGGCTTTCGTCAGAGGCGGGGAGCTGTTTTTT. Its protein product is CATSRGLQVAGGAFVRGGELFF. The chain uses TRBV15 and TRBJ2-2, with 9 bases that match TRBD2. This CDR3 has 22 amino acids. The V gene's germline CDR1 is LNHNV and CDR2 YYDKDF (reference sequence). V lost 1 base and J lost 7; bases outside the gene matches: 25.

The gene calls are TRBV5-4 and TRBJ2-7; TRBD1 matches 9 bases. The CDR3 sequence is 15 residues long. The J segment lost 0 bases and the V segment lost 4 bases, leaving 5 bases of the junction unmatched. In germline, CDR1 is SGHNT, CDR2 YYREEE (reference sequence). DNA of the CDR3: TGTGCCAGCAGCCGGACAGGGGTTACCTCCTACGAGCAGTACTTC. Its translation is CASSRTGVTSYEQYF.

As to this clone: The germline gene is not matched at one end of the junction; a read error may be the cause. The chain combines TRBV4-2 with TRBJ1-2, with D uncertain. CDR1 and CDR2 (germline): LGHNA, YNFKEQ. CDR3 size: 16 residues. CDR3 region: CASSQDTAGYGYGYTF. In nucleotides, the CDR3 is TGTGCCAGCAGTCAAGATACCGCGGGGTACGGCTATGGCTACACCTTC.

The rearrangement uses TRBV29-1 and TRBJ1-2, with 8 positions matching TRBD1. The junction had 9 bases not matched to a gene; V was cut back by 6 bases and J by 6 bases. The length of the CDR3 is 13 residues. The germline CDR1 and CDR2 sequences are SQVTM and ANQGSEA. CDR3: CSVGQGVADGYTF. The CDR3 bases are TGCAGCGTAGGACAGGGAGTCGCAGATGGCTACACCTTC.

This clone has just one count. This rearrangement joins TRBV4-3 to TRBJ1-2; the D is unclear. The CDR3 sequence is 13 residues long. With 0 bases removed from V and 3 bases from J, the gap between germline ends came to 5 bases. The germline CDR1 and CDR2 sequences are LGHNA and YSLEER. The DNA of the CDR3 is TGCGCCAGCAGCCAAGAGCCCTACTATGGCTACACCTTC. The encoded protein is CASSQEPYYGYTF.

A word on this clone: Within the sample, other DNA sequences also encode this same CDR3. The genes are TRBV2 and TRBJ2-7; D gene ambiguous. The CDR3 is made up of 11 amino acids. Germline V gene lookup returns CDR1 SNHLY and CDR2 FYNNEI. V lost 3 bases, J lost 3 bases, and 3 bases lay in between. The CDR3 region is CASSEFYEQYF. The DNA of the CDR3 is TGTGCCAGCAGTGAGTTCTACGAGCAGTACTTC.

The CDR3 sequence: CASSKRVNTEAFF. The CDR3 DNA reads TGTGCCAGCAGCAAAAGAGTGAACACTGAAGCTTTCTTT. The V gene is TRBV6-6, the J gene TRBJ1-1; D not certain. V shed 6 bases and J shed 0 bases, with 8 bases lying between them. The CDR3 is 13 residues long. Germline V gene lookup returns CDR1 MNHNY and CDR2 SVGAGI (reference sequence).

This clone was seen only once. The chain is built from TRBV7-7 and TRBJ1-2; D is unclear. The CDR3 sequence is 14 residues long. V lost 1 base, J lost 4 bases, and 10 bases lay in between. Germline V gene lookup returns CDR1 SSHAT and CDR2 FNYEAQ (reference sequence). CDR3 region: CASSLGVGVYGYTF. In DNA form, the CDR3 reads TGTGCCAGCAGCTTAGGTGTGGGTGTCTATGGCTACACCTTC.

The chain has TRBV9 and TRBJ2-3, with 9 positions matching TRBD2. With 3 bases clipped from V and 6 bases from J, the junction kept 11 bases outside the gene matches. Germline assignment: CDR1 SGDLS and CDR2 YYNGEE. CDR3 length: 16 amino acids. The CDR3 sequence: CASSGGRGRLLDTQYF. The CDR3 region has the DNA TGTGCCAGCAGCGGCGGGAGGGGGCGACTACTCGATACGCAGTATTTT.

The genes are TRBV4-1 and TRBJ2-5, with TRBD1 matching 8 bases. The CDR3 loop spans 14 amino acids. The germline gives CDR1 MGHRA, CDR2 YSYEKL. The V segment lost 6 bases and the J segment 8 bases; nucleotides outside the gene matches: 11. The CDR3 DNA reads TGCGCCAGCAGTCCTGACAGGGGTCTGAAAACCCAGTACTTC. This codes for CASSPDRGLKTQYF.

The CDR3 DNA reads TGCGCCAGCAGGCCTCCCGGACAGGGGAACACCGGGGAGCTGTTTTTT. Translated: CASRPPGQGNTGELFF. The chain joins TRBV5-1 to TRBJ2-2; 8 bases map to TRBD1. The germline gives CDR1 SGHRS, CDR2 YFSETQ. The CDR3 contains 16 residues. After removal of 5 bases from V and 1 base from J, the junction contained 7 bases not matched to a gene.